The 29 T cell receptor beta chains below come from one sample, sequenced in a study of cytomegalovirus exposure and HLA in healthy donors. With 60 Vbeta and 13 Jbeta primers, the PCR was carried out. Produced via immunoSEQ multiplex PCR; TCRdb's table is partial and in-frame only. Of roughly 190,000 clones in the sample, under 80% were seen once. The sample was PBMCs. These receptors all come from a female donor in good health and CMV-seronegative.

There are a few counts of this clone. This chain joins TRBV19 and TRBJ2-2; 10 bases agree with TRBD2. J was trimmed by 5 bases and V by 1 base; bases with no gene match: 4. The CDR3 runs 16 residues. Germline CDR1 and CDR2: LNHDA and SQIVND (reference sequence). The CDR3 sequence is CASSIALGLATGELFF. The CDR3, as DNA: TGTGCCAGTAGTATAGCTTTGGGACTAGCGACCGGGGAGCTGTTTTTT.

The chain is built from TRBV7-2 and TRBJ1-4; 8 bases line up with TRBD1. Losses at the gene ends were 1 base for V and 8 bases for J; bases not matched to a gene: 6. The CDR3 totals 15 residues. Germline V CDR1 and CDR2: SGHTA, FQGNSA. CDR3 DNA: TGTGCCAGCAGCTTAGGGACAGGGAGGCAGGAAAAACTGTTTTTT. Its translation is CASSLGTGRQEKLFF.

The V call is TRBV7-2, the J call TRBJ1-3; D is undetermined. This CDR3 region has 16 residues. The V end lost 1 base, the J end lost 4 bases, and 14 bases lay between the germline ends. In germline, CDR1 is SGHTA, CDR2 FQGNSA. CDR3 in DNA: TGTGCCAGCAGCTTAGGCGTGGGAGTTCAGGGAAACACCATATATTTT. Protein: CASSLGVGVQGNTIYF.

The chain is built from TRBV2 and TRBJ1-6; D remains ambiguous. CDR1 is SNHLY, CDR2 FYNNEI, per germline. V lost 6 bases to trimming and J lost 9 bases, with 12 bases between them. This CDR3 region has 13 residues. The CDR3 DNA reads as TGTGCCAGCAGGAGGAGTCTCAGTTCACCCCTCCACTTT. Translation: CASRRSLSSPLHF.

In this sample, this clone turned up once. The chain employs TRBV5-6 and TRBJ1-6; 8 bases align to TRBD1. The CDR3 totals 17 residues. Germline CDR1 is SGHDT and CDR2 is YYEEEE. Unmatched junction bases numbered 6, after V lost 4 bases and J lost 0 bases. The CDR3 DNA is TGTGCCAGCAGCAGGACAGGGTCGGGCTCCTATAATTCACCCCTCCACTTT. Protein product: CASSRTGSGSYNSPLHF.

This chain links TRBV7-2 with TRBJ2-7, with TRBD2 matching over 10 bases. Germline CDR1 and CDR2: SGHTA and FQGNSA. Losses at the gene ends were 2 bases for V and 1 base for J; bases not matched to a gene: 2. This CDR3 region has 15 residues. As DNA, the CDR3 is TGTGCCAGCAGCTTACAGCGGGGGGGTTCCTACGAGCAGTACTTC. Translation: CASSLQRGGSYEQYF.

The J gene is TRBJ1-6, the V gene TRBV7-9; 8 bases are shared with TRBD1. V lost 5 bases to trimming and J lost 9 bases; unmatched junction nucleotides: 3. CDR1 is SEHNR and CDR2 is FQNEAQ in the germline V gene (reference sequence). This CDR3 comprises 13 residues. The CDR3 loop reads CASSPRGPSPLHF. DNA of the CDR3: TGTGCCAGCAGCCCCAGGGGGCCTTCACCCCTCCACTTT. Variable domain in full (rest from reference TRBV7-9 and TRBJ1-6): DTGVSQNPRHKITKRGQNVTFRCDPISEHNRLYWYRQTLGQGPEFLTYFQNEAQLEKSRLLSDRFSAERPKGSFSTLEIQRTEQGDSAMYLCASSPRGPSPLHFGNGTRLTVT.

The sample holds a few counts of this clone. For the CDR3, the DNA is TGTGCCAGCAGTCCAACAGGGGCGGGCTATGGCTACACCTTC. It yields the protein CASSPTGAGYGYTF. The V and J genes are TRBV6-5 and TRBJ1-2, with 7 nucleotides matching TRBD1. The germline CDR1 and CDR2 sequences are MNHEY and SVGAGI. The V gene end was trimmed by 5 bases and the J gene end by 4 bases; junction bases not matched to a gene: 7. The length of the CDR3 is 14 residues.

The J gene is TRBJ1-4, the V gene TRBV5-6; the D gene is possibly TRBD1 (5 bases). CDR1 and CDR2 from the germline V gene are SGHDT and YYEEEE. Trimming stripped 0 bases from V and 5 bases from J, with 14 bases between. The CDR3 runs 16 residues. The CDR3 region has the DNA TGTGCCAGCAGCTTGGTGGGGGGAGGCGAGAATGAAAAACTGTTTTTT. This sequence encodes CASSLVGGGENEKLFF. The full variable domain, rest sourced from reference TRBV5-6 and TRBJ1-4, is DAGVTQSPTHLIKTRGQQVTLRCSPKSGHDTVSWYQQALGQGPQFIFQYYEEEERQRGNFPDRFSGHQFPNYSSELNVNALLLGDSALYLCASSLVGGGENEKLFFGSGTQLSVL.

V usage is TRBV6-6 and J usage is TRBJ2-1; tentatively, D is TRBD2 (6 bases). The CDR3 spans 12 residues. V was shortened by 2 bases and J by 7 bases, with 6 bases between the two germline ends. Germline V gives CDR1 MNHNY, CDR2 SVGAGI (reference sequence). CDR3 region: CASSYGGNEQFF. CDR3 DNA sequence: TGTGCCAGCAGTTACGGGGGGAATGAGCAGTTCTTC.

The CDR3 protein is CASSPYREQYF. The CDR3 DNA sequence: TGTGCCAGCAGTCCCTATCGCGAGCAGTACTTC. The chain combines TRBV28 with TRBJ2-7; D remains unclear. Germline V CDR1 and CDR2: MDHEN, SYDVKM. The germline V and J ends were trimmed by 5 bases and 6 bases, with 8 bases remaining between them. CDR3 length: 11 amino acids.

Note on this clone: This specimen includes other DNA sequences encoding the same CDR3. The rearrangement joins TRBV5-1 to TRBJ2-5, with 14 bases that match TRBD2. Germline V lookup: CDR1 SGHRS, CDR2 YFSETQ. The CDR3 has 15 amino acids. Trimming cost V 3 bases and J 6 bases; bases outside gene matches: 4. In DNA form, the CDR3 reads TGCGCCAGCAGCTCCGGGACTAGCGGGGGTAAGACCCAGTACTTC. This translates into CASSSGTSGGKTQYF.

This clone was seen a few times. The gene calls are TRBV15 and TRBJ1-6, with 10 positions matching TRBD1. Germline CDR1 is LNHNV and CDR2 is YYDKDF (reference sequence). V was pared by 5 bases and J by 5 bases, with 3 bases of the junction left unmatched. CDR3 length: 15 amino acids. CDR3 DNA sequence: TGTGCCACCAGCTGGGACAGGGGAGATAATTCACCCCTCCACTTT. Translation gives CATSWDRGDNSPLHF.

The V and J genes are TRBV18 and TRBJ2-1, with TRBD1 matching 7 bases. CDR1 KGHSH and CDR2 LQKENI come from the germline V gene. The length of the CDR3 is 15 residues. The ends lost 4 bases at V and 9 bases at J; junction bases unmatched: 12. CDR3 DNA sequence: TGTGCCAGCTCACTCCCTGGACAGGATGTAATTGAGCAGTTCTTC. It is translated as CASSLPGQDVIEQFF.

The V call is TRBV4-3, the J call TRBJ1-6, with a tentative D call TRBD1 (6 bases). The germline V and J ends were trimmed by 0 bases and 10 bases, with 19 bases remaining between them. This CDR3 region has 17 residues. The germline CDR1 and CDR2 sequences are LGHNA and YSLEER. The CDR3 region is CASSQDPGGRARSPLHF. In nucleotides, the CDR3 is TGCGCCAGCAGCCAAGATCCGGGGGGCAGGGCGCGATCACCCCTCCACTTT.

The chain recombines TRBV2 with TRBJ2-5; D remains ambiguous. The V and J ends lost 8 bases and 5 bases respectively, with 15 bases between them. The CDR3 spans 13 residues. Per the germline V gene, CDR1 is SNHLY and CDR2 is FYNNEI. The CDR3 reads CASANQVQETQYF. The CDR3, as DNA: TGTGCCAGCGCCAATCAGGTACAGGAGACCCAGTACTTC. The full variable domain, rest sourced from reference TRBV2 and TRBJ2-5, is EPEVTQTPSHQVTQMGQEVILRCVPISNHLYFYWYRQILGQKVEFLVSFYNNEISEKSEIFDDQFSVERPDGSNFTLKIRSTKLEDSAMYFCASANQVQETQYFGPGTRLLVL.

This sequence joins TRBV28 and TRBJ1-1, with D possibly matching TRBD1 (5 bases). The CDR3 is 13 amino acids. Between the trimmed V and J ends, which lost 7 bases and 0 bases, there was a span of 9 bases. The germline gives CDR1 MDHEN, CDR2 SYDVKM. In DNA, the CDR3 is TGTGCCAGCACCCAGACAGTGAACACTGAAGCTTTCTTT. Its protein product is CASTQTVNTEAFF.

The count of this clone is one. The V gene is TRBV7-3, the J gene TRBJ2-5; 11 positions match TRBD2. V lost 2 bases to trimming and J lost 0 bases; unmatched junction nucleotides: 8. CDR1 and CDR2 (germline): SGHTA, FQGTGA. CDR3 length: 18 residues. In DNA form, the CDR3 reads TGTGCCAGCAGCTTAGGATTCAGGACTAGCGGGTACCAAGAGACCCAGTACTTC. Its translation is CASSLGFRTSGYQETQYF.

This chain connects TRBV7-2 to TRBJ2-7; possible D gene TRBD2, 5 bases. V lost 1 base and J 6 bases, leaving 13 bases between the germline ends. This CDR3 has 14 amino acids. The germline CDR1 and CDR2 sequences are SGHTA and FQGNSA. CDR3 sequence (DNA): TGTGCCAGCAGCTTAGGCCAGGCGGGTCGCGAGCAGTACTTC. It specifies CASSLGQAGREQYF.

CDR3 DNA: TGTGCCAGCAGTTACGGGGCGTTGGTCACTGAAGCTTTCTTT. This sequence encodes CASSYGALVTEAFF. This chain connects TRBV6-5 to TRBJ1-1, with D maybe TRBD1 (5 bases). CDR3 length: 14 amino acids. From germline, CDR1 is MNHEY and CDR2 SVGAGI. With 2 bases removed from V and 4 bases from J, the gap between germline ends came to 11 bases.

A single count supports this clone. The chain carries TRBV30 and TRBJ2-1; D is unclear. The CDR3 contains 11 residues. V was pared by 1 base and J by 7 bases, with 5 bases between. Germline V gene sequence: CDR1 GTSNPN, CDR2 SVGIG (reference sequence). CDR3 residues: CAWSGVNEQFF. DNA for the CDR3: TGTGCCTGGAGTGGTGTAAATGAGCAGTTCTTC.

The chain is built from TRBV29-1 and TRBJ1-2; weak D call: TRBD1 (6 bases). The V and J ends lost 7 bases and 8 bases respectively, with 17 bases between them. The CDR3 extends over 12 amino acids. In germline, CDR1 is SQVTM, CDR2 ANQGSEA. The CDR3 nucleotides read TGCAGCGGTCTCGGACAGACGAAAGGCTACACCTTC. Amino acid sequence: CSGLGQTKGYTF.

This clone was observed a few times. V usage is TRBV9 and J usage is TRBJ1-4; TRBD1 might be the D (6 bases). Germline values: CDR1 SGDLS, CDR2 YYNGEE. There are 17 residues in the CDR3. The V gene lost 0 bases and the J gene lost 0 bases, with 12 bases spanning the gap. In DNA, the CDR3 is TGTGCCAGCAGCGTAGGCGACAGGAGCCCAACTAATGAAAAACTGTTTTTT. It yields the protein CASSVGDRSPTNEKLFF.

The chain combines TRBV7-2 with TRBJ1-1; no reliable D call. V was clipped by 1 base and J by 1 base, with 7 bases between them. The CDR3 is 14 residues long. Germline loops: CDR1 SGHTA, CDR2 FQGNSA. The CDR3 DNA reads TGTGCCAGCAGCTTAGGGAGATCGAACACTGAAGCTTTCTTT. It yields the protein CASSLGRSNTEAFF.

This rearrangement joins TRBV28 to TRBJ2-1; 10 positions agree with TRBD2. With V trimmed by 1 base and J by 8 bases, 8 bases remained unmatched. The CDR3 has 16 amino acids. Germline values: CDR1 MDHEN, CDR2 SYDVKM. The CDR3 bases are TGTGCCAGCAGTTTATTAGGACTAGCGGCACGGCATGAGCAGTTCTTC. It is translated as CASSLLGLAARHEQFF.

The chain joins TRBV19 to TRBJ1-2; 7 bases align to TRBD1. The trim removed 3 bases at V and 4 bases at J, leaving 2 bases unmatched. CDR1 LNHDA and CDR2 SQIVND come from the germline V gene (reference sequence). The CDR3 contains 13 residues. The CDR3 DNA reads TGTGCCAGTAGTATGGGACAGCCCTATGGCTACACCTTC. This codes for CASSMGQPYGYTF.

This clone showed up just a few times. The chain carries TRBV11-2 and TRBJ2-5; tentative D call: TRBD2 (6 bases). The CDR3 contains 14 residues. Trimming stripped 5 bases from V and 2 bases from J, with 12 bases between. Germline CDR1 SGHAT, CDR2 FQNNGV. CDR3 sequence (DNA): TGTGCCAGCAGCGCGGGACTTTGGCAAGAGACCCAGTACTTC. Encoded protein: CASSAGLWQETQYF.

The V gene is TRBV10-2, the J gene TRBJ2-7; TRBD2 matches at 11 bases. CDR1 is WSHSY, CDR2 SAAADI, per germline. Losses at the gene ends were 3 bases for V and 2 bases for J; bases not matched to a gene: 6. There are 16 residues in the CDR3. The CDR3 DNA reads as TGCGCCAGCAGTGATCCCCGACTAGCGGGGACCTACGAGCAGTACTTC. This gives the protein CASSDPRLAGTYEQYF.

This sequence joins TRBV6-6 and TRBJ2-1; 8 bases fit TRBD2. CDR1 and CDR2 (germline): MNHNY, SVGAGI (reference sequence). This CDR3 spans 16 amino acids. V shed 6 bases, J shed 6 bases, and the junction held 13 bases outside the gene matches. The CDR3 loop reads CASRDRLSGGGNEQFF. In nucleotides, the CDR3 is TGTGCCAGCAGGGATCGGTTGAGCGGGGGTGGCAATGAGCAGTTCTTC.